The rows below give T cell receptor beta chains drawn from one sample of a study of blood T cells in healthy people across ages. TCRdb fed the 5' RACE reads into MiXCR, producing one record per CDR3 protein. Found here are about 1.4 million distinct CDR3 sequences, around 59% of them singletons; the top ten hold about 6.7%. Input material: blood. The receptors here all came from a young man in good health. CDR3s include the opening cysteine and the closing phenylalanine or tryptophan.

v_gene: TRBV4-1; CDR3aa: CASSLPPGQRNTGELFF
v_gene: TRBV28; CDR3aa: CASSFGAGVADTQYF
v_gene: TRBV6-6; CDR3aa: CASSLGSRFMHF
v_gene: TRBV7-6; CDR3aa: CASSLEDYRGSGNTIYF
v_gene: TRBV7-2; CDR3aa: CASSLELGNQPQHF
v_gene: TRBV29-1; CDR3aa: CSVEGSGFSDTQYF
v_gene: TRBV6-1; CDR3aa: CASTRPPGQGDPNTEAFF
v_gene: TRBV6-2/TRBV6-3; CDR3aa: CASRLGTVSSPLHF
v_gene: TRBV4-1; CDR3aa: CASSVRQGDNEQFF
v_gene: TRBV5-5; CDR3aa: CASSLDGLAKNIQYF
v_gene: TRBV7-2; CDR3aa: CASSLFPSEVDNEQFF
v_gene: TRBV4-1; CDR3aa: CASSPALGLNEQFF
v_gene: TRBV20-1; CDR3aa: CSAGTLDDEQFF
v_gene: TRBV7-2; CDR3aa: CASSLASSVSTDTQYF
v_gene: TRBV20-1; CDR3aa: CSARGVGDTEAFF
v_gene: TRBV6-5; CDR3aa: CASSYRYTGASETQYF
v_gene: TRBV10-2; CDR3aa: CASSEPGLVSGEQYF
v_gene: TRBV7-9; CDR3aa: CAGSPGVPSYNEQFF
v_gene: TRBV6-1; CDR3aa: CASSDALHSYEQYF
v_gene: TRBV9; CDR3aa: CASSVAGFVETQYF
v_gene: TRBV9; CDR3aa: CASSVQGSGNTIYF
v_gene: TRBV3-1; CDR3aa: CASSQEWLAENTGELFF
v_gene: TRBV29-1; CDR3aa: CSALLRDRGFFGTEAFF
v_gene: TRBV6-2/TRBV6-3; CDR3aa: CASSYSSAGRGYNEQFF
v_gene: TRBV28; CDR3aa: CASRQGWNEQYF
v_gene: TRBV4-1; CDR3aa: CASSQEATGGPGTYEQYF
v_gene: TRBV7-8; CDR3aa: CASLSSGGLQETQYF
v_gene: TRBV7-6; CDR3aa: CASSPENKGNEQFF
v_gene: TRBV4-2; CDR3aa: CASSHPGRENTEAFF
v_gene: TRBV15; CDR3aa: CATSSKHQETQYF
v_gene: TRBV9; CDR3aa: CASSVGTSGVFNEQFF
v_gene: TRBV5-1; CDR3aa: CASSLVGRTDTQYF
v_gene: TRBV4-2; CDR3aa: CASSQVGREELTGELFF
v_gene: TRBV20-1; CDR3aa: CSADSGGGTDTQYF
v_gene: TRBV11-2; CDR3aa: CASSIIQLSNTEAFF
v_gene: TRBV2; CDR3aa: CAISDRVIEQYF
v_gene: TRBV7-2; CDR3aa: CASSLAGNPYNEQFF
v_gene: TRBV20-1; CDR3aa: CSARDVGRAADEQFF
v_gene: TRBV28; CDR3aa: CASIPPHGGELFF
v_gene: TRBV2; CDR3aa: CASGPPRRGSRSARTDTQYF
v_gene: TRBV5-1; CDR3aa: CASSLADYGTSGNYEQYF
v_gene: TRBV7-8; CDR3aa: CASSLEDGEGADTQYF
v_gene: TRBV7-2; CDR3aa: CASSLDNSGANVLTF
v_gene: TRBV15; CDR3aa: CATSRASPSEDTQYF